This paragraph reports one T cell receptor beta chain. The antigen is undetermined. This record comes from a study of cytotoxic CD8 clonotypes in ibrutinib-treated CLL. Study-wide context: Of the patients, some eleven were relapsed/refractory, under 16 treatment-naive and 17 to 18 IGHV unmutated. Productive templates per sample averaged 255,043; productive rearrangements, just under 95,000. It was after a median approximately eleven months of treatment, range 6 to 36, that response samples were taken. Findings of the study overall: Shared public clonotypes were rare, and on treatment they either got smaller or stayed the same.

The CDR3 runs 14 residues. Deletions cut 3 bases from V and 3 bases from J, with 13 bases between. Germline V gene data show CDR1 as SGHNT and CDR2 as YYREEE (reference sequence). The data were produced by immunoSEQ multiplex PCR, yet TCRdb's version contains in-frame clones alone and is incomplete. Among about 300,000 clones listed, around 77% were seen once. The rearrangement links TRBV5-4 to TRBJ2-7, with D tentatively TRBD1 (6 bases). The TCR was taken from a human donor with chronic lymphocytic leukemia. Sequences were derived from PBMCs, sampled at disease progression, from a patient treated with ibrutinib. The CDR3 nucleotides are TGTGCCAGCAGCTCGACAGGTCTGATCTACGAGCAGTACTTC. This codes for CASSSTGLIYEQYF.